This T cell receptor (beta chain) was recorded in a study of T cell repertoires in cytomegalovirus infection. One entry per CDR3 protein, called by TCRdb with MiXCR from the reads. This sample yields hundreds of thousands of distinct CDR3 sequences, of which roughly 30% are seen a single time; approximately 18% belongs to the top ten. Germline lookup yields CDR1 DFQATT and CDR2 SNEGSKA (reference sequence). The CDR3 is made up of 15 amino acids. V gave up 5 bases and J gave up 3 bases; unmatched junction bases: 5. As concerns this clonotype: Antigen specificity is unknown.

V usage is TRBV20-1 and J usage is TRBJ2-7, with 15 positions matching TRBD2. The clonotype was recovered from a human donor in good health (CMV status not recorded). Some clones in this sample may be carry-over from other donors' samples. Sample: cultured PBMCs, taken from culture after CMV antigen stimulation. The CDR3 region has the DNA TGCAGTGCTCTGTCGGGACTAGCGGGAGGCTACGAGCAGTACTTC. Translating gives CSALSGLAGGYEQYF.